Ten or more counts support the clone carrying this T cell receptor (beta chain). The data were taken from a study of regulatory T cells in long-lasting Graves disease. According to the study, TCR beta libraries were built with iRepertoire HTBI primers and CDR3-region Arm-PCR. Via MiXCR, TCRdb re-called the multiplex PCR reads, giving one row per CDR3 protein. The sample has a few hundred thousand distinct CDR3 sequences, approximately 15% seen once. Specified time point: newly diagnosed GD, antithyroid drugs for less than 3 months. Extracted PBMC RNA gave rise to the TCR library. The data were also submitted as part of a second study, on T cells in Graves' hyperthyroidism and ophthalmopathy.

The source of this sequence is a man aged 35 to 55 with Graves disease. This sample comprised peripheral blood mononuclear cells (PBMCs), obtained at new diagnosis, from a patient treated with antithyroid drugs.

CDR3 sequence (DNA): TGTGCCAGCAGTTTACGCCAGTCGCTAGCGGGCACAGATACGCAGTATTTT. It translates to CASSLRQSLAGTDTQYF. The rearrangement links TRBV12-3 or TRBV12-4 to TRBJ2-3, with 7 positions matching TRBD2. Trimming removed 2 bases from V and 1 base from J; junction bases left unmatched: 9. The CDR3 runs 17 residues.